This section outlines one TCR beta chain sequence together with its context. The CDR3 loop spans 15 amino acids. Germline CDR1 and CDR2: SGHRS and YFSETQ. Trimming at V came to 0 bases and at J to 4 bases, leaving 5 bases not matched to a gene. Produced via immunoSEQ multiplex PCR; TCRdb's table is partial and in-frame only. The table shows about 61,000 clones, with more than 65% occurring only once. This sample stems from a study of blood T cell repertoires in COVID-19. The chain employs TRBV5-1 and TRBJ1-1, with TRBD1 matching 8 bases. This TCR was sampled from a woman between 70 and 85 years old with acute or convalescent COVID-19. The sequenced sample consisted of peripheral blood. The CDR3 DNA reads TGCGCCAGCAGCTTGGTAGGGGACAGGTTCACTGAAGCTTTCTTT. It encodes CASSLVGDRFTEAFF.